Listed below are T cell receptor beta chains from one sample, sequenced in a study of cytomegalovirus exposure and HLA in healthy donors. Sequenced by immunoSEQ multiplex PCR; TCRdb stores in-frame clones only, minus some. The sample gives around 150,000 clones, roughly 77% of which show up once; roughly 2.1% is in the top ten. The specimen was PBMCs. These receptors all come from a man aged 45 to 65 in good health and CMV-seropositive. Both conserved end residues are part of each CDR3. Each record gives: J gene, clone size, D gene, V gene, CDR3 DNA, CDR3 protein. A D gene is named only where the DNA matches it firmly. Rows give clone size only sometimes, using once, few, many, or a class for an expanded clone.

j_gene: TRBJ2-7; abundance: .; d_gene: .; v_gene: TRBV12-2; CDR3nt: TGTGCAAGTCGCTTAACCCCTAGACAGGAGCCCAAAGGTTACGAGCAGTACTTC; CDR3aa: CASRLTPRQEPKGYEQYF
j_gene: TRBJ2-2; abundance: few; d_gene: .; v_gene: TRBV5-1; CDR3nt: TGCGCCAGCAGTAAAGGAGACAGTTTCACCGGGGAGCTGTTTTTT; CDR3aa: CASSKGDSFTGELFF
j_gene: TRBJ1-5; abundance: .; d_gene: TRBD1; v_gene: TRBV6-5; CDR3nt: TGTGCCAGCAGTTCTGACGGACAGGGCGGCAATCAGCCCCAGCATTTT; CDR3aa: CASSSDGQGGNQPQHF
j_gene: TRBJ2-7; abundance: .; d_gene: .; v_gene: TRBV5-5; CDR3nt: TGTGCCAGCAGCTTCGAAGGACTCCACTCCTACGAGCAGTACTTC; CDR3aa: CASSFEGLHSYEQYF
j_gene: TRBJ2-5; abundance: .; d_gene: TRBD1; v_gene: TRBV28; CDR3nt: TGTGCCAGCAGTCTCCCCTGGGACAGGGGTCCCCACCAAGAGACCCAGTACTTC; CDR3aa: CASSLPWDRGPHQETQYF
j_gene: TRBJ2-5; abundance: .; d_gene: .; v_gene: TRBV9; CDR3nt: TGTGCCAGCAGCGTAGATACGGGTCGAGGGGAGACCCAGTACTTC; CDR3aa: CASSVDTGRGETQYF
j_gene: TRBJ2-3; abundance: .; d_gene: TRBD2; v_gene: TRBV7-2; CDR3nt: TGTGCCAGCAGCCCGAACTCGGGAGGGACAGATACGCAGTATTTT; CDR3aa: CASSPNSGGTDTQYF
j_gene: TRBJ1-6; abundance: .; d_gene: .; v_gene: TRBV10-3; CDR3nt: TGTGCATCCACAGGGAGCTCCTATAATTCACCCCTCCACTTT; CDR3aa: CASTGSSYNSPLHF
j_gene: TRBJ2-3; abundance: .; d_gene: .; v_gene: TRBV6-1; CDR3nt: TGTGCCAGCCGAGGGCCGGGCCCAGATACGCAGTATTTT; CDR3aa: CASRGPGPDTQYF
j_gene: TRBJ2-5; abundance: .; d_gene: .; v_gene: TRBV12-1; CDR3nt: TGTGCCAGCAGCTTTACGCAGGGCCGAGGTACAACCCAGTACTTC; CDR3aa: CASSFTQGRGTTQYF
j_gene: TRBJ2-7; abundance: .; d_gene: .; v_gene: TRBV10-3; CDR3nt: TGTGCCATCACGTCCGGGACACCTACCTACGAGCAGTACTTC; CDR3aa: CAITSGTPTYEQYF
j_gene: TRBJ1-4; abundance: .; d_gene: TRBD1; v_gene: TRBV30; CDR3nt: TGTGCCTGGGAGGACAGGTTGGGTGAAAAACTGTTTTTT; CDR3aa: CAWEDRLGEKLFF
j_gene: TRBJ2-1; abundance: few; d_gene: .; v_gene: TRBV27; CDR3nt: TGTGCCAGCAGTTGGGCTTCCTACAATGAGCAGTTCTTC; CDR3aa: CASSWASYNEQFF
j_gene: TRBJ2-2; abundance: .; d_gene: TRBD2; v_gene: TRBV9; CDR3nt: TGTGCCAGCAGCGTAGAGGGACTAGTAATCACCGGGGAGCTGTTTTTT; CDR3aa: CASSVEGLVITGELFF
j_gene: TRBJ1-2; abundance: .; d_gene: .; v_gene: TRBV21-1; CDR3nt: TGTGCCAGCAGCACCGGCAGGGAAAACTATGGCTACACCTTC; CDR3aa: CASSTGRENYGYTF
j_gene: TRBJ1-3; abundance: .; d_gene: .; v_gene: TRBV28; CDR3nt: TGTGCCAGCACCGTCCCTACCGGGAGAGGAGGAAACACCATATATTTT; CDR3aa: CASTVPTGRGGNTIYF
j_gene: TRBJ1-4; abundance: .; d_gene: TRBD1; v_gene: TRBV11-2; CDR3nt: TGTGCCAGCAGCCCTCGAAGAGGGGGCGGTGAAAAACTGTTTTTT; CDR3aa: CASSPRRGGGEKLFF
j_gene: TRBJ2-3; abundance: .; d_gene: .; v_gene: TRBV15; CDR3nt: TGTGCCACCAGCAGGGACAGTGATACGCAGTATTTT; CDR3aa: CATSRDSDTQYF
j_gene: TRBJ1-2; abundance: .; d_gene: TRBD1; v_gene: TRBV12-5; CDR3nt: TGTGCTAGTGGTTTGGGCACAGGGGCTGGCTACACCTTC; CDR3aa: CASGLGTGAGYTF
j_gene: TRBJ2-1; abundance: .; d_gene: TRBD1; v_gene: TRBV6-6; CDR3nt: TGTGCCAGCAGTTACCCTAGGGACAGGGTCGAGTATGAGCAGTTCTTC; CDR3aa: CASSYPRDRVEYEQFF
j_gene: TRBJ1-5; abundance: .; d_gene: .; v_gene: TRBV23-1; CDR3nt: TGCGCCAGCAGTCACGTCCCGGGGGAGAGCAATCAGCCCCAGCATTTT; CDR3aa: CASSHVPGESNQPQHF
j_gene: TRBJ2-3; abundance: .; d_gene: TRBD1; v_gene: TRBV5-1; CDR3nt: TGCGCCAGCAGCATACAGGGGGCTGCGGCAGATACGCAGTATTTT; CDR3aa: CASSIQGAAADTQYF
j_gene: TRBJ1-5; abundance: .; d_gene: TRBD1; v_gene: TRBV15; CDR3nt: TGTGCCACCAGCAGAGCACGAGTGACAGGGGGCAATCAGCCCCAGCATTTT; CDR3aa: CATSRARVTGGNQPQHF
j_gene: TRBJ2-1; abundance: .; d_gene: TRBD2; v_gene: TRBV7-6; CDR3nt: TGTGCCAGCAGCTTAGCGTCGGGGGGAGGAAACAATGAGCAGTTCTTC; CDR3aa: CASSLASGGGNNEQFF
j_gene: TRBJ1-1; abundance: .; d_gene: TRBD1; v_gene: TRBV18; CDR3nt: TGTGCCAGCTCAGGGACAGGGGGCACTGAAGCTTTCTTT; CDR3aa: CASSGTGGTEAFF
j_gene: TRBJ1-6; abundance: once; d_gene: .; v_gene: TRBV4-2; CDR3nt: TGTGCCAGCAGCCAAGGACAGGCGGATTCACCCCTCCACTTT; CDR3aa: CASSQGQADSPLHF
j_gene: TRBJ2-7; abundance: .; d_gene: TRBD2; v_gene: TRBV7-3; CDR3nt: TGTGCCAGCAGCGTACTAGCGGGGAATTCCTACGAGCAGTACTTC; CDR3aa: CASSVLAGNSYEQYF
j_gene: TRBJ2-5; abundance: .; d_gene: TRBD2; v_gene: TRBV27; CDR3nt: TGTGCCAGCAGACCCACCCTAGCGGGGCAAGAGACCCAGTACTTC; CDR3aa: CASRPTLAGQETQYF
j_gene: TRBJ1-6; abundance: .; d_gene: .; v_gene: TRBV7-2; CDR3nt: TGTGCCAGCAGCTCCTTCTATAGTCCTCTCTCACCCCTCCACTTT; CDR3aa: CASSSFYSPLSPLHF
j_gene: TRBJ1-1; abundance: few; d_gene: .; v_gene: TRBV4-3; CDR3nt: TGCGCCAGCAGCCAAGATCGGAGGGCAGAAGCTTTCTTT; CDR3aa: CASSQDRRAEAFF
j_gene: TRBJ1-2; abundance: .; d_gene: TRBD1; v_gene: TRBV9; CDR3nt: TGTGCCAGCAGCCTCGGGACAGACAATGGCTACACCTTC; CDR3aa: CASSLGTDNGYTF